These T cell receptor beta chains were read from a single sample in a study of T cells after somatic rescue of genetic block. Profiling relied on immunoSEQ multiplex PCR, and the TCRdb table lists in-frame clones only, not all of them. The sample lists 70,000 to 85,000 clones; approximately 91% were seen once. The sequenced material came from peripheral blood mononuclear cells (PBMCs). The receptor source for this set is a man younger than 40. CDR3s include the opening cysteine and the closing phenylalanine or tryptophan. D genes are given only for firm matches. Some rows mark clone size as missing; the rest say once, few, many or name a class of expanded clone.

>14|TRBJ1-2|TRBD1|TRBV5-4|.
CASRDRGLNYGYTF
TGTGCCAGCAGAGACAGGGGGCTCAACTATGGCTACACCTTC
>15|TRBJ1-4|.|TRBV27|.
CASSLLGVANEKLFF
TGTGCCAGCAGTTTGTTGGGGGTGGCTAATGAAAAACTGTTTTTT
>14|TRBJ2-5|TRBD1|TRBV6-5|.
CASSKTGGGETQYF
TGTGCCAGCAGTAAGACAGGGGGAGGAGAGACCCAGTACTTC
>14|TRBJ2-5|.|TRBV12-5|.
CASGLAGHKETQYF
TGTGCTAGTGGTTTGGCCGGACACAAAGAGACCCAGTACTTC
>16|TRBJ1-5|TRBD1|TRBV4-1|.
CASSQDGQGGSLPQHF
TGCGCCAGCAGCCAAGATGGACAGGGGGGATCACTGCCCCAGCATTTT
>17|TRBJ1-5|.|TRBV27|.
CASSLSGFGQGNQPQHF
TGTGCCAGCAGTTTATCGGGCTTTGGGCAGGGGAATCAGCCCCAGCATTTT
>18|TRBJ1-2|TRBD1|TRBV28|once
CASKDGRGQGVSNYGYTF
TGTGCCAGCAAAGACGGAAGGGGACAGGGGGTTTCTAACTATGGCTACACCTTC
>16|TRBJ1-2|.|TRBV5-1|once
CASSRHNFGLSHGYTF
TGCGCCAGCAGCCGTCATAATTTCGGACTTAGCCATGGCTACACCTTC
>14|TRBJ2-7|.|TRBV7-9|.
CASSPDSFHGEQYF
TGTGCCAGCAGCCCTGACAGTTTTCACGGCGAGCAGTACTTC
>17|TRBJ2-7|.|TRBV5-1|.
CASSLGQTPSVTYEQYF
TGCGCCAGCAGCTTGGGACAGACCCCTAGCGTAACCTACGAGCAGTACTTC
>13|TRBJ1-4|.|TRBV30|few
CAHKQVVNEKLFF
TGTGCCCACAAGCAAGTGGTTAATGAAAAACTGTTTTTT
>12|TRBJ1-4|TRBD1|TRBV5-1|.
CASRQGTEKLFF
TGCGCCAGCCGACAGGGGACTGAAAAACTGTTTTTT
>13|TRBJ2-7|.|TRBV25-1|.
CASSRDVTYEQYF
TGTGCCAGCAGCCGGGACGTAACCTACGAGCAGTACTTC
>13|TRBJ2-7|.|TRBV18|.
CASSSGVSYEQYF
TGTGCCAGCTCATCGGGGGTCTCCTACGAGCAGTACTTC
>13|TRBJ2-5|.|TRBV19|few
CASSDSFQETQYF
TGTGCCAGTAGCGACAGCTTCCAAGAGACCCAGTACTTC
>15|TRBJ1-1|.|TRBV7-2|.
CASSLGLLYGTEAFF
TGTGCCAGCAGCTTAGGCCTTTTATACGGCACTGAAGCTTTCTTT
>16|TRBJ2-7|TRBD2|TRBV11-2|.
CASSSTLTGGVYEQYF
TGTGCCAGCAGCTCCACCCTAACGGGAGGAGTCTACGAGCAGTACTTC
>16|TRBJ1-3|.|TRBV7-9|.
CASSLAGRGNGNTIYF
TGTGCCAGCAGCTTAGCAGGCAGGGGAAATGGAAACACCATATATTTT
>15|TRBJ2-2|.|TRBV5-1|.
CASSLVPPDAGELFF
TGCGCCAGCAGCTTGGTACCACCTGATGCCGGGGAGCTGTTTTTT
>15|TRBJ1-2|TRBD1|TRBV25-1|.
CASSPPGTGSYGYTF
TGTGCCAGCAGTCCCCCCGGGACAGGGTCCTATGGCTACACCTTC
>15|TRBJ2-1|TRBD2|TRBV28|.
CASSLSGLAENEQFF
TGTGCCAGCAGTTTATCGGGACTAGCAGAAAATGAGCAGTTCTTC
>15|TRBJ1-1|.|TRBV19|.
CASKPQGWMNTEAFF
TGTGCCAGTAAACCCCAGGGTTGGATGAACACTGAAGCTTTCTTT
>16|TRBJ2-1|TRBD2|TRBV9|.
CASSVRTSPNYNEQFF
TGTGCCAGCAGCGTCCGGACTAGCCCTAACTACAATGAGCAGTTCTTC
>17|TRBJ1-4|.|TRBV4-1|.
CASSQDPPTRYNEKLFF
TGCGCCAGCAGCCAAGATCCGCCGACACGCTATAATGAAAAACTGTTTTTT
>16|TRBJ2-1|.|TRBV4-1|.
CASSQDGPGNYNEQFF
TGCGCCAGCAGCCAAGATGGCCCAGGGAACTACAATGAGCAGTTCTTC
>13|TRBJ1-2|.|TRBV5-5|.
CASSLVGGYGYTF
TGTGCCAGCAGCTTGGTTGGAGGTTATGGCTACACCTTC
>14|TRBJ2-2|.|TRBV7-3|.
CASSRHRETGELFF
TGTGCCAGCAGCCGCCACAGGGAAACCGGGGAGCTGTTTTTT
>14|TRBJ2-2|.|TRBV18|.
CASSGDRDTGELFF
TGTGCCAGCTCCGGTGACAGAGACACCGGGGAGCTGTTTTTT
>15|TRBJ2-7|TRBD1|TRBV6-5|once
CASSTRTGEVYEQYF
TGTGCCAGCAGTACAAGGACAGGGGAAGTCTACGAGCAGTACTTC
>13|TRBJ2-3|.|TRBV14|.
CASSFSNTDTQYF
TGTGCCAGCAGCTTCTCCAACACAGATACGCAGTATTTT
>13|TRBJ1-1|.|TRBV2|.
CASSQGLVAEAFF
TGTGCCAGCAGCCAGGGGCTGGTGGCTGAAGCTTTCTTT
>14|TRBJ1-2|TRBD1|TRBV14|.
CASSQDRGQRGYTF
TGTGCCAGCAGCCAAGACAGGGGGCAACGAGGCTACACCTTC
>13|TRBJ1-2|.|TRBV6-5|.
CASTPGRERGYTF
TGTGCCAGCACCCCGGGACGGGAGCGTGGCTACACCTTC
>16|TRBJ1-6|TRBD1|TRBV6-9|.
CASSNRDRAYNSPLHF
TGTGCCAGCAGTAACCGGGACAGGGCGTATAATTCACCCCTCCACTTT
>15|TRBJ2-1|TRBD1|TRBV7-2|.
CASSGRDSQYNEQFF
TGTGCCAGCAGCGGCCGGGACAGTCAATACAATGAGCAGTTCTTC
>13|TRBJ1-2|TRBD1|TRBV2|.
CASSEGAGGGYTF
TGCGCCAGCAGTGAAGGGGCAGGGGGCGGCTACACCTTC
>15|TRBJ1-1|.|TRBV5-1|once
CASSLRPNMNTEAFF
TGCGCCAGCAGTTTACGACCAAATATGAACACTGAAGCTTTCTTT
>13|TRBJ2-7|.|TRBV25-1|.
CASSEGTSYEQYF
TGTGCCAGCAGTGAGGGCACGTCCTACGAGCAGTACTTC
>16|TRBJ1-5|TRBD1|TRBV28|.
CASSLYGYRGNQPQHF
TGTGCCAGCAGTTTATATGGCTACAGGGGTAATCAGCCCCAGCATTTT
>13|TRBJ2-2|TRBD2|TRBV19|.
CASSPGGVGELFF
TGTGCCAGTAGTCCCGGGGGGGTCGGGGAGCTGTTTTTT
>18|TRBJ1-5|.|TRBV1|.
CTSSQDAAHRGRGQPQHF
TGCACCAGCAGCCAAGATGCCGCTCACAGGGGGCGAGGTCAGCCCCAGCATTTT
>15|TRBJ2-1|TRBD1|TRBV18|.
CASTDGQGVYNEQFF
TGTGCCAGCACCGACGGTCAGGGGGTGTACAATGAGCAGTTCTTC
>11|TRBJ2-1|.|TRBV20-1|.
CSLTSLNEQFF
TGCAGTCTTACTAGTCTCAATGAGCAGTTCTTC
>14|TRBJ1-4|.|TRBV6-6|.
CASRLTDYNEKLFF
TGTGCCAGCAGGCTCACGGACTATAATGAAAAACTGTTTTTT
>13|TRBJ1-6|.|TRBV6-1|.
CATLQGLDSPLHF
TGTGCCACCCTCCAGGGGTTGGATTCACCCCTCCACTTT